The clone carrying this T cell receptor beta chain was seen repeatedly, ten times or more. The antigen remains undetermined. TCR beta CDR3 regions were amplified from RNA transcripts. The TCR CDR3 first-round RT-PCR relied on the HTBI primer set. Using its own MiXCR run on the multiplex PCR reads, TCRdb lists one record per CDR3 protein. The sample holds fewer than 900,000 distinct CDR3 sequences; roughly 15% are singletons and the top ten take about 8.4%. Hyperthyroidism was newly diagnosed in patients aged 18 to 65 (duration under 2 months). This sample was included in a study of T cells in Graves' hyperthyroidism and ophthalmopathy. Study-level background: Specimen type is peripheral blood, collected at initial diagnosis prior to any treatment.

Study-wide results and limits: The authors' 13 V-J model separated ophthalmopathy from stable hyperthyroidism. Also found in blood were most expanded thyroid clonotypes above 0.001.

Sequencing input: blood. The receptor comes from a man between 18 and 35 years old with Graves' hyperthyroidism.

In DNA, the CDR3 is TGTGCCAGTGGGTCAATAAAGGGGGCGCGGGGCAATGAGCAGTTCTTC. Translated, it gives CASGSIKGARGNEQFF. V gene TRBV10-3 combines with J gene TRBJ2-1, with D possibly being TRBD1 (7 bases). Trimming took off 10 bases at V and 6 bases at J, with 25 bases between the two ends. The V gene's germline CDR1 is ENHRY and CDR2 SYGVKD. This CDR3 is built from 16 residues.